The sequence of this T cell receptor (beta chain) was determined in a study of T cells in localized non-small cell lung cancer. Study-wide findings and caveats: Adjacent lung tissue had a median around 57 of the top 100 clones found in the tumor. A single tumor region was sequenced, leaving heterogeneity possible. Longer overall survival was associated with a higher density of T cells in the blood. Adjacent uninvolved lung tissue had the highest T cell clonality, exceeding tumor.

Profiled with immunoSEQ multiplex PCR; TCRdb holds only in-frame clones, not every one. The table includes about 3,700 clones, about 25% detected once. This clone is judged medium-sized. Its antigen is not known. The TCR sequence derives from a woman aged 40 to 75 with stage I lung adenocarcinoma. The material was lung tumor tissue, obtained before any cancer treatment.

CDR3 in DNA: TGTGCCAGCAGTTTTAGTAGTCAGGCTGAGACCCAGTACTTC. Protein sequence: CASSFSSQAETQYF. V is TRBV6-8 and J is TRBJ2-5; no definite D call. V shed 4 bases and J shed 5 bases, with 14 bases lying between them. The CDR3 covers 14 residues. Germline V gives CDR1 MNHGY, CDR2 SAAAGT.